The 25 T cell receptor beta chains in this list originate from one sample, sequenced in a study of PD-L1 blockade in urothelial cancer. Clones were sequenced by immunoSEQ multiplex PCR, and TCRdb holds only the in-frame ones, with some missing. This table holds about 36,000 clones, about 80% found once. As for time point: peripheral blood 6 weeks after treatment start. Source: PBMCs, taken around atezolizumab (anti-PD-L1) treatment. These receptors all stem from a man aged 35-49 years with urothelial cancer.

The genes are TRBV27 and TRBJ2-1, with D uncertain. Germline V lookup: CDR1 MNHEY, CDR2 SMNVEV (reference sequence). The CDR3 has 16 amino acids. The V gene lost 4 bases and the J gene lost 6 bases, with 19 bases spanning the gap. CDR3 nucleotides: TGTGCCAGCAGTTCGACGCACAACTTAGCAGTCAATGAGCAGTTCTTC. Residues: CASSSTHNLAVNEQFF.

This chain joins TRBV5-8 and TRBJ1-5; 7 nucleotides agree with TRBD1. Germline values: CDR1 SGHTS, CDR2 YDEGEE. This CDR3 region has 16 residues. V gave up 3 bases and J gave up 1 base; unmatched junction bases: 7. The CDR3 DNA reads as TGTGCCAGCAGCTCTGACAGGGATTGGAGCAATCAGCCCCAGCATTTT. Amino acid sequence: CASSSDRDWSNQPQHF. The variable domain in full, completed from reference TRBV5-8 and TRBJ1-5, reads EAGVTQSPTHLIKTRGQQATLRCSPISGHTSVYWYQQALGLGLQFLLWYDEGEERNRGNFPPRFSGRQFPNYSSELNVNALELEDSALYLCASSSDRDWSNQPQHFGDGTRLSIL.

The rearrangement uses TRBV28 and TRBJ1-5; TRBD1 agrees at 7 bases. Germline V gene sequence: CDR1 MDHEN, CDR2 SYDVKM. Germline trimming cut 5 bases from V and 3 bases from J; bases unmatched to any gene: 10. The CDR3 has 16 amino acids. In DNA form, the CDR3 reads TGTGCCAGCAGTGAAACCCGGACAGGCCCCAATCAGCCCCAGCATTTT. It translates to CASSETRTGPNQPQHF.

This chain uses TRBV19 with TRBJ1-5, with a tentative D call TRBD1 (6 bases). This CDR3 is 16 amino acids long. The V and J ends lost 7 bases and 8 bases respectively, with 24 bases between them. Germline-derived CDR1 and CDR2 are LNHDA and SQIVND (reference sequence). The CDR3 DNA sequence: TGTGCCAGTATGAATCAGGGGAGACGGACCTCAGAGCCCCAGCATTTT. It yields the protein CASMNQGRRTSEPQHF.

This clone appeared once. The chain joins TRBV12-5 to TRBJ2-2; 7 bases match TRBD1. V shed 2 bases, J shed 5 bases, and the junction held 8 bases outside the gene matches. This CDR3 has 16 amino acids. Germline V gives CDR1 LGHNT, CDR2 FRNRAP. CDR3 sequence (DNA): TGTGCTAGTGGTTTGACGCCGGGACAGAAGACCGGGGAGCTGTTTTTT. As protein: CASGLTPGQKTGELFF.

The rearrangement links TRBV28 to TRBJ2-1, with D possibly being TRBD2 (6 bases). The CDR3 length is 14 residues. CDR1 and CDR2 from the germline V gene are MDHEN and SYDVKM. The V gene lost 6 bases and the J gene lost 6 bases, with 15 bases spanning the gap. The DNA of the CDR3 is TGTGCCAGCAGGGGCGGGGTGGGGAGCAATGAGCAGTTCTTC. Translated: CASRGGVGSNEQFF.

The chain's CDR3 is CATSPRGDSQETQYF. Written as DNA, the CDR3 is TGTGCCACCAGCCCTCGTGGAGACAGCCAAGAGACCCAGTACTTC. The chain employs TRBV15 and TRBJ2-5, with D tentatively TRBD1 (5 bases). V dropped 5 bases and J dropped 1 base, with 14 bases sitting between them. There are 15 residues in the CDR3. In germline, CDR1 is LNHNV, CDR2 YYDKDF (reference sequence).

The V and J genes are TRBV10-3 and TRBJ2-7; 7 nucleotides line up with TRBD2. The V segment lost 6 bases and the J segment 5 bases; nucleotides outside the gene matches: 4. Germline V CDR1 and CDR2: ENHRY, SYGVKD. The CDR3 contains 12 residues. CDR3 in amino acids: CAIRSREDEQYF. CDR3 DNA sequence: TGTGCCATCAGATCCCGGGAGGACGAGCAGTACTTC.

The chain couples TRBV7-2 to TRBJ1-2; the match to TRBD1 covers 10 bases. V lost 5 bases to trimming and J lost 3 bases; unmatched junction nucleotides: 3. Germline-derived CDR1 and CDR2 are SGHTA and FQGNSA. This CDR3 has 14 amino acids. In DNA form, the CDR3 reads TGTGCCAGCAGCCCGGACAGGGGGTACTATGGCTACACCTTC. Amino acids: CASSPDRGYYGYTF.

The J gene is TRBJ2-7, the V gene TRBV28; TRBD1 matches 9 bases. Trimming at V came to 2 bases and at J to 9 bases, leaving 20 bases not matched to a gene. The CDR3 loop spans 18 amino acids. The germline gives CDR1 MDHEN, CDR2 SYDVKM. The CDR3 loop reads CASSLNGFRTGERVGQYF. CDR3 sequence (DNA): TGTGCCAGCAGTTTAAACGGTTTCCGGACAGGGGAGAGGGTTGGGCAGTACTTC.

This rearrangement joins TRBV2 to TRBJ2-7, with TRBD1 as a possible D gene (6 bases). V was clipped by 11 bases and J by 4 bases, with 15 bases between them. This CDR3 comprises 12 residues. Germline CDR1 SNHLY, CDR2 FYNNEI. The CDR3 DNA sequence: TGTGCCGGCCTCCGGGACAAATACGAGCAGTACTTC. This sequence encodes CAGLRDKYEQYF.

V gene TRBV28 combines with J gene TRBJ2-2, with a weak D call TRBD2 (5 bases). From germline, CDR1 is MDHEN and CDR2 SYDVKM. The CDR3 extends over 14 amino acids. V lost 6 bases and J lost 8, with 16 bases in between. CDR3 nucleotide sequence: TGTGCCAGCAGGACGGCTCCTTTAGCGGGGGAGCTGTTTTTT. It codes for CASRTAPLAGELFF.

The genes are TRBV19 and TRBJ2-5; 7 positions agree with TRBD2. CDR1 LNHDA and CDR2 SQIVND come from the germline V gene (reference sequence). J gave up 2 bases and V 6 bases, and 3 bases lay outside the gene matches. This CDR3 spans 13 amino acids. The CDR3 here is CASRGAGQETQYF. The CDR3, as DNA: TGTGCCAGTAGAGGAGCGGGACAAGAGACCCAGTACTTC.

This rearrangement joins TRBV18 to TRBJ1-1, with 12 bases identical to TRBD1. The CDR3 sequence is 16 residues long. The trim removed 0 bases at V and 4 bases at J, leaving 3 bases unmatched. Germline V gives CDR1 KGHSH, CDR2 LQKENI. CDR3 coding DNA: TGTGCCAGCTCACCACCGGGGACAGGGGGCGGCACTGAAGCTTTCTTT. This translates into CASSPPGTGGGTEAFF.

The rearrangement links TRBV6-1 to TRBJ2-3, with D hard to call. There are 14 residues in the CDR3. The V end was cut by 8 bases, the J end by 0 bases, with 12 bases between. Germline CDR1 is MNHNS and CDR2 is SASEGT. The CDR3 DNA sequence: TGTGCCAGCCTACTGGAGATTAGCACAGATACGCAGTATTTT. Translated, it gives CASLLEISTDTQYF.

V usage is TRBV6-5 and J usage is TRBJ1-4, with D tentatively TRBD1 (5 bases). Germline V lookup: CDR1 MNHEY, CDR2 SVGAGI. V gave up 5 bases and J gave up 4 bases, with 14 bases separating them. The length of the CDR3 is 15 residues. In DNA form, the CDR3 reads TGTGCCAGCAGTCAAAGCGACAGTTATAATGAAAAACTGTTTTTT. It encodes CASSQSDSYNEKLFF.

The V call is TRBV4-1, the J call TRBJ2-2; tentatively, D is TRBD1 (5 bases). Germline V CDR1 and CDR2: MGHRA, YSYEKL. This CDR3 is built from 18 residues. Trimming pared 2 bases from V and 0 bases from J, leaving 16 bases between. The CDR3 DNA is TGCGCCAGCAGCCAAAAGGGGTTGGGTCTAACGAACACCGGGGAGCTGTTTTTT. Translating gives CASSQKGLGLTNTGELFF.

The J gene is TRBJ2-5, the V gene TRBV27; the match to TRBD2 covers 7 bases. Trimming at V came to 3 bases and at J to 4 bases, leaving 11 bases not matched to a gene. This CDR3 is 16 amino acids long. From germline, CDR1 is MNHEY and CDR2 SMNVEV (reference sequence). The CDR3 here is CASSLPAGDQVETQYF. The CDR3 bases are TGTGCCAGCAGTTTGCCGGCGGGAGATCAGGTAGAGACCCAGTACTTC.

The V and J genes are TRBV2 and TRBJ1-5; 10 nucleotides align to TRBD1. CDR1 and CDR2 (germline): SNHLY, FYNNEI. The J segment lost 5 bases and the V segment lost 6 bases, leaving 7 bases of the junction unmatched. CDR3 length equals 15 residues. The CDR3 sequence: CASRRKGTGDQPQHF. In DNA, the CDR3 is TGTGCCAGCAGAAGGAAGGGGACAGGGGATCAGCCCCAGCATTTT.

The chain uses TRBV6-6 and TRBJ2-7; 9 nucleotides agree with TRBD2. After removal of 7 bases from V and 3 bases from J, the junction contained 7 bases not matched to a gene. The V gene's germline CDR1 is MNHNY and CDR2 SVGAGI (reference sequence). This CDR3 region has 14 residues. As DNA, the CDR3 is TGTGCCAGCACACATAGCGGGAGAAGCTACGAGCAGTACTTC. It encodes CASTHSGRSYEQYF.

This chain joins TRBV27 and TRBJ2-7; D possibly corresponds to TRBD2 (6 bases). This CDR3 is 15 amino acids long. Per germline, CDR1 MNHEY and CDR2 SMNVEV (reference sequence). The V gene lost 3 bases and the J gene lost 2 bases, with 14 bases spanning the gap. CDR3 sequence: CASSLKAGWTYEQYF. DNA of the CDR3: TGTGCCAGCAGTTTGAAAGCGGGTTGGACCTACGAGCAGTACTTC.

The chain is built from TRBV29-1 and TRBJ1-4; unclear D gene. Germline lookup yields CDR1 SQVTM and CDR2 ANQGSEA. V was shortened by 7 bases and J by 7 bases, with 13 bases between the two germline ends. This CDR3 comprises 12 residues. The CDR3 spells CSGLERGEKLFF. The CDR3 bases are TGCAGCGGGCTAGAACGGGGTGAAAAACTGTTTTTT. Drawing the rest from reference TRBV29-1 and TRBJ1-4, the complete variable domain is SAVISQKPSRDICQRGTSLTIQCQVDSQVTMMFWYRQQPGQSLTLIATANQGSEATYESGFVIDKFPISRPNLTFSTLTVSNMSPEDSSIYLCSGLERGEKLFFGSGTQLSVL.

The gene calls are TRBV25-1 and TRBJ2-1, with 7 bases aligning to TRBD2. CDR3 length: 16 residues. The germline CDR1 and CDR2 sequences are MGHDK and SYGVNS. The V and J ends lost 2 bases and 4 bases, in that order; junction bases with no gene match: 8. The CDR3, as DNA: TGTGCCAGCAGTGAACGGGGAGCGGGGAGATACAATGAGCAGTTCTTC. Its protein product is CASSERGAGRYNEQFF.

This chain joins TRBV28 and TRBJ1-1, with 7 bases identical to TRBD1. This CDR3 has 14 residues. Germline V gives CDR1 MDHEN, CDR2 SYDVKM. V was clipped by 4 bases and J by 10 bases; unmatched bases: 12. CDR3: CASSSTGQPSGAFF. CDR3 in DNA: TGTGCCAGCAGTTCTACGGGACAGCCCTCCGGAGCTTTCTTT. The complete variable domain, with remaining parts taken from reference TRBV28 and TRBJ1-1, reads DVKVTQSSRYLVKRTGEKVFLECVQDMDHENMFWYRQDPGLGLRLIYFSYDVKMKEKGDIPEGYSVSREKKERFSLILESASTNQTSMYLCASSSTGQPSGAFFGQGTRLTVV.

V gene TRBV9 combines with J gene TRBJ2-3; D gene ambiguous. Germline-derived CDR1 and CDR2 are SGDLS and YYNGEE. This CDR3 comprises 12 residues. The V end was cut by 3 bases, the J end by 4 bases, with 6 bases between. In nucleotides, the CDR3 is TGTGCCAGCAGCGCCCTCGCAGATACGCAGTATTTT. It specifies CASSALADTQYF.